Listed below are T cell receptor beta chains from one sample, sequenced in a study of OX40 agonist ivuxolimab in advanced cancers. Some clones are missing from TCRdb's copy, which holds only in-frame ones; the method was immunoSEQ multiplex PCR. The table records nearly 70,000 clones, just over 85% of them present only once. This specimen was CD4+ or CD8+ T cells sorted from blood, taken in a trial of the OX40 agonist ivuxolimab. Receptors originate from an adult with an advanced solid tumor such as melanoma, head and neck, liver or kidney cancer. CDR3s include the opening cysteine and the closing phenylalanine or tryptophan. D genes are given only for firm matches. Rows give clone size only sometimes, using once, few, many, or a class for an expanded clone.

>TRBJ2-6|TRBV19|TRBD1|NA
CASSARGTGVTTGANVLTF
TGTGCCAGTAGTGCCCGAGGGACAGGAGTAACTACTGGGGCCAACGTCCTGACTTTC
>TRBJ2-3|TRBV10-3|TRBD1|few
CAIRGQGFIADTQYF
TGTGCCATCAGAGGACAGGGTTTTATTGCAGATACGCAGTATTTT
>TRBJ2-3|TRBV7-9|TRBD2|NA
CASSWPRLAGSTDTQYF
TGTGCCAGCAGCTGGCCTAGACTAGCGGGGAGCACAGATACGCAGTATTTT
>TRBJ1-1|TRBV5-1|NA|NA
CASSLVATLNTEAFF
TGCGCCAGCAGCTTGGTCGCAACGTTGAACACTGAAGCTTTCTTT
>TRBJ1-1|TRBV4-3|NA|NA
CASSLRAGETEAFF
TGCGCCAGCAGCCTTCGCGCGGGCGAGACTGAAGCTTTCTTT
>TRBJ2-1|TRBV2|NA|NA
CASSSYYNEQFF
TGTGCCAGCAGTTCCTATTATAATGAGCAGTTCTTC
>TRBJ1-1|TRBV5-5|NA|NA
CASSFGGNTEAFF
TGTGCCAGCAGCTTTGGAGGGAACACTGAAGCTTTCTTT
>TRBJ2-1|TRBV5-4|NA|NA
CASSPWDNNEQFF
TGTGCCAGCAGCCCTTGGGACAACAATGAGCAGTTCTTC
>TRBJ2-1|TRBV5-1|TRBD1|NA
CASSSGTGSYNEQFF
TGCGCCAGCAGCTCCGGGACAGGGAGCTACAATGAGCAGTTCTTC
>TRBJ2-7|TRBV5-1|NA|NA
CASSLDGSYEQYF
TGCGCCAGCAGCTTGGATGGTTCCTACGAGCAGTACTTC
>TRBJ1-6|TRBV28|NA|NA
CASITRGDIGSPLHF
TGTGCCAGCATTACAAGGGGCGATATAGGTTCACCCCTCCACTTT
>TRBJ2-5|TRBV7-9|TRBD2|NA
CASSSIRGEGIQETQYF
TGTGCCAGCAGCTCCATAAGAGGGGAGGGGATTCAAGAGACCCAGTACTTC
>TRBJ1-1|TRBV7-6|NA|NA
CASSLALPGRVAEAFF
TGTGCCAGCAGCTTAGCTCTCCCCGGCAGGGTGGCTGAAGCTTTCTTT
>TRBJ1-6|TRBV9|NA|few
CASSPDSYNSPLHF
TGTGCCAGCAGCCCTGACAGTTATAATTCACCCCTCCACTTT
>TRBJ2-1|TRBV5-1|TRBD1|NA
CASYPGQGANEQFF
TGCGCCAGCTACCCGGGACAGGGGGCAAATGAGCAGTTCTTC
>TRBJ1-3|TRBV4-2|TRBD1|NA
CASSGGTGGSGNTIYF
TGTGCCAGCAGCGGCGGGACAGGAGGCTCTGGAAACACCATATATTTT
>TRBJ1-6|TRBV27|NA|NA
CASSLSVGLGSPLHF
TGTGCCAGCAGTTTAAGTGTCGGCCTCGGCTCACCCCTCCACTTT
>TRBJ2-7|TRBV5-1|NA|NA
CASSLGQGNYEQYF
TGCGCCAGCAGCTTAGGGCAGGGAAACTACGAGCAGTACTTC
>TRBJ1-1|TRBV7-2|NA|NA
CASSLEYSWAEAFF
TGTGCCAGCAGCTTAGAGTATAGCTGGGCTGAAGCTTTCTTT
>TRBJ1-5|TRBV9|NA|NA
CVKREQDLYQPQHF
TGTGTAAAAAGGGAGCAGGACTTATATCAGCCCCAGCATTTT
>TRBJ1-1|TRBV7-3|NA|NA
CASSPDDGTEAFF
TGTGCCAGCAGCCCGGACGATGGCACTGAAGCTTTCTTT
>TRBJ2-7|TRBV30|NA|NA
CAWSERGRQYGEQYF
TGTGCCTGGAGTGAAAGGGGCCGCCAGTACGGCGAGCAGTACTTC
>TRBJ1-5|TRBV7-2|TRBD1|NA
CASSSRDRQDQPQHF
TGTGCCAGCAGCTCGAGGGACAGACAAGATCAGCCCCAGCATTTT